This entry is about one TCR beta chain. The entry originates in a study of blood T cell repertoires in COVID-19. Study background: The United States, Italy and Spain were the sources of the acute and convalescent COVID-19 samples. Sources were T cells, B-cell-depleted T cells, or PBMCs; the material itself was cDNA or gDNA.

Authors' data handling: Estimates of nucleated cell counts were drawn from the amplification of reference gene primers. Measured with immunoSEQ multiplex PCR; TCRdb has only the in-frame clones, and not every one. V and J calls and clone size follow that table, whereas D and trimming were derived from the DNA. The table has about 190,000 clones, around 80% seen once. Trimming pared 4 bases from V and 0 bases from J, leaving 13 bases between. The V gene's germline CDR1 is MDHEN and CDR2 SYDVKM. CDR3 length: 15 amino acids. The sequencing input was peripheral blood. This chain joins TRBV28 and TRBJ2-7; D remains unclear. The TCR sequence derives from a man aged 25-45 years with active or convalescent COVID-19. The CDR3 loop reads CASSSADSSSYEQYF. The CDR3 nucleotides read TGTGCCAGCAGTTCCGCCGACTCGAGCTCCTACGAGCAGTACTTC. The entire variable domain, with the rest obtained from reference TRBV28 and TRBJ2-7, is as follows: DVKVTQSSRYLVKRTGEKVFLECVQDMDHENMFWYRQDPGLGLRLIYFSYDVKMKEKGDIPEGYSVSREKKERFSLILESASTNQTSMYLCASSSADSSSYEQYFGPGTRLTVT.